The clone carrying this T cell receptor beta chain was recorded many times. TCRdb itself ran the 5' RACE reads through MiXCR, one entry per CDR3 protein. This table holds approximately 92,000 distinct CDR3 sequences, approximately 12% found once. Sample time point: sample taken at primary tumor resection. The donors comprised approximately 75 untreated early-stage non-small cell lung cancer patients. Extraction of whole RNA from tumor, nontumor lung or frozen PBMC preceded unsorted sequencing. The data stem from a study of spatial heterogeneity in lung cancer. Study summary: The count of detected beta-chain sequences consistently exceeded that of alpha-chain sequences.

The CDR3 runs 16 residues. Germline lookup yields CDR1 SGHVS and CDR2 FNYEAQ. Trimming shortened V by 4 bases and J by 3 bases, and 15 bases separated the two germline ends. The chain joins TRBV7-6 to TRBJ1-4; a possible D gene is TRBD1 (6 bases). This clonotype was obtained from a male donor with early-stage non-small cell lung cancer. Material: PBMCs, obtained at surgery. The CDR3 nucleotides read TGTGCCAGCAGCTCAGAATCAAGGACAGCTAATGAAAAACTGTTTTTT. Amino acid sequence: CASSSESRTANEKLFF.